This T cell receptor beta chain comes out of a study of T-cell reconstitution after alpha-beta-depleted transplantation in children. This clonotype came up a few times. Unique molecular identifiers were used to barcode this TCRbeta library. TCRdb fed the PCR reads into MiXCR, producing one record per CDR3 protein. This sample yields some 240,000 distinct CDR3 sequences, of which approximately 9.7% are seen a single time; around 5% belongs to the top ten. Germline CDR1 is DFQATT and CDR2 is SNEGSKA (reference sequence). V trimming: 3 bases; J trimming: 3 bases; junction bases outside the gene matches: 5. The CDR3 runs to 15 residues.

The input for sequencing was PBMCs from the stem cell graft donor, taken from the stem cell graft. The rearrangement joins TRBV20-1 to TRBJ1-5; 10 nucleotides align to TRBD1. The TCR sequence derives from a human donor who donated a stem cell graft to a child with SCID. The CDR3 here is CSARTGGRNNQPQHF. CDR3 DNA: TGCAGTGCTAGGACAGGGGGCCGGAACAATCAGCCCCAGCATTTT.